These 2 T cell receptor beta chains were sequenced from one sample in a study of T cells in Graves' hyperthyroidism and ophthalmopathy. The CDR3 regions of TCR beta were amplified from RNA transcripts. When the TCR CDR3 underwent first-round RT-PCR, the HTBI primer set was used. Each CDR3 protein gets one entry after TCRdb re-called the multiplex PCR reads with MiXCR. The data hold hundreds of thousands of distinct CDR3 sequences, with 30% to 40% observed a single time. Sequencing used blood. The receptors shown here come from a woman in her thirties or forties with Graves' hyperthyroidism.

V gene TRBV3-1 combines with J gene TRBJ2-5, with D maybe TRBD1 (5 bases). V was shortened by 2 bases and J by 1 base, with 8 bases between the two germline ends. The CDR3 length is 14 residues. CDR1 is LGHDT and CDR2 is YNNKEL in the germline V gene (reference sequence). The CDR3 here is CASSQRQPQETQYF. Here the CDR3 DNA reads TGTGCCAGCAGCCAACGACAGCCCCAAGAGACCCAGTACTTC.

The rearrangement uses TRBV19 and TRBJ1-5, with D maybe TRBD1 (6 bases). V lost 6 bases and J 3 bases, leaving 15 bases between the germline ends. The CDR3 spans 15 residues. Per germline, CDR1 LNHDA and CDR2 SQIVND (reference sequence). The CDR3 protein is CASSQTGSYNQPQHF. In DNA form, the CDR3 reads TGTGCCAGTAGCCAGACAGGTTCTTACAATCAGCCCCAGCATTTT.